This entry lists 25 T cell receptor beta chains sequenced from one sample in a study of vaccination and CD4 T cells after COVID-19. Treatment meaning: approximately nine-day PBMC culture with coronavirus spike peptide pools or control peptides (ViraFEST assay). Sequencing of the DNA from cultured CD4+ T cells was carried out with the Oncomine TCR Beta short-read assay. TCRdb redid the calling of the PCR reads with MiXCR, one entry per CDR3 protein. The repertoire consists of over 25,000 distinct CDR3 sequences, with 62% occurring once and the leading ten covering around a sixth. These TCRs are of unknown antigen specificity. Specimen: CD4+ T cells from blood, cultured in vitro, collected after SARS-CoV-2 vaccination. Source of these receptors: a human donor who received a COVID-19 vaccine.

This chain connects TRBV27 to TRBJ2-6; D not resolved. CDR3 length: 13 residues. Germline CDR1 reads MNHEY; CDR2 reads SMNVEV (reference sequence). Deletions cut 2 bases from V and 2 bases from J, with 1 base between. The CDR3 DNA is TGTGCCAGCAGTTTAGCTGGGGCCAACGTCCTGACTTTC. Protein sequence: CASSLAGANVLTF. Together with reference TRBV27 and TRBJ2-6, the CDR3 gives the full variable domain: EAQVTQNPRYLITVTGKKLTVTCSQNMNHEYMSWYRQDPGLGLRQIYYSMNVEVTDKGDVPEGYKVSRKEKRNFPLILESPSPNQTSLYFCASSLAGANVLTFGAGSRLTVL.

The chain links TRBV24-1 to TRBJ2-7; TRBD2 matches at 9 bases. V shed 3 bases and J 5 bases; nucleotides not matched to a gene: 10. The CDR3 covers 16 residues. The germline gives CDR1 KGHDR, CDR2 SFDVKD. The CDR3 DNA is TGTGCCACCAGTGATACGACCGGGACTAGCTGGCACGAGCAGTACTTC. Residues: CATSDTTGTSWHEQYF.

This rearrangement joins TRBV5-1 to TRBJ1-5; TRBD1 is a possible D gene (6 bases). Trimming removed 0 bases from V and 7 bases from J, with 17 bases in between. This CDR3 region has 16 residues. Germline loops: CDR1 SGHRS, CDR2 YFSETQ. The CDR3 loop reads CASSLGLGGHRQPQHF. The CDR3 DNA is TGCGCCAGCAGCTTGGGTCTCGGGGGACATCGACAGCCCCAGCATTTT.

V gene TRBV7-2 combines with J gene TRBJ2-3; either TRBD1 or TRBD2 may fit D (6 bases each). The CDR3 length is 16 residues. V dropped 2 bases and J dropped 3 bases, with 15 bases sitting between them. Germline CDR1 and CDR2: SGHTA and FQGNSA. The DNA for the CDR3 is TGTGCCAGCAGCTTATCTTCCGAGGGGGGAACAGATACGCAGTATTTT. Translation: CASSLSSEGGTDTQYF.

V gene TRBV7-2 combines with J gene TRBJ2-1, with 10 bases aligning to TRBD1. Germline-derived CDR1 and CDR2 are SGHTA and FQGNSA. Trimming cost V 5 bases and J 5 bases; bases outside gene matches: 6. The CDR3 covers 15 residues. The CDR3 spells CASSPRDRGNNEQFF. The CDR3 DNA sequence: TGTGCCAGCAGCCCCCGGGACAGGGGAAACAATGAGCAGTTCTTC.

This clonotype showed up just a few times. This rearrangement joins TRBV24-1 to TRBJ2-1; D gene uncertain. CDR1 and CDR2 from the germline V gene are KGHDR and SFDVKD. The CDR3 is made up of 14 amino acids. Trimming took off 6 bases at V and 5 bases at J, with 13 bases between the two ends. CDR3 sequence reads: CATSPYQDNNEQFF. In nucleotides, the CDR3 is TGTGCCACCAGTCCGTACCAGGATAACAATGAGCAGTTCTTC.

This clonotype was detected a few times. This chain connects TRBV5-4 to TRBJ2-3, with a possible D match to TRBD2 (5 bases). The CDR3 extends over 16 amino acids. The V gene's germline CDR1 is SGHNT and CDR2 YYREEE (reference sequence). Trimming stripped 0 bases from V and 4 bases from J, with 15 bases between. CDR3 DNA sequence: TGTGCCAGCAGCTTGGCCGGGGATAGGATGGCAGATACGCAGTATTTT. Translating gives CASSLAGDRMADTQYF.

The rearrangement joins TRBV12-3 or TRBV12-4 to TRBJ1-1; perhaps TRBD1 as D (6 bases). Trimming left V 10 bases short and J 3 bases short, with 12 bases between. The CDR3 runs 12 residues. The CDR3 protein is CATLTGYTEAFF. CDR3 nucleotide sequence: TGTGCCACCCTGACAGGCTACACTGAAGCTTTCTTT.

The table lists this clonotype with a few counts. The chain recombines TRBV6-1 with TRBJ2-7; TRBD1 matches at 9 bases. The CDR3 length is 16 residues. Germline loops: CDR1 MNHNS, CDR2 SASEGT. V trimming: 4 bases; J trimming: 7 bases; junction bases outside the gene matches: 14. CDR3 DNA: TGTGCCAGCAGTGGTACCTCCTCCGGGACAGGGAGGGAGCAGTACTTC. It encodes CASSGTSSGTGREQYF.

This clonotype was seen once. The chain recombines TRBV20-1 with TRBJ2-3; D tentatively fits TRBD1 or TRBD2 (6 bases each). Germline V gene sequence: CDR1 DFQATT, CDR2 SNEGSKA (reference sequence). The V gene lost 6 bases and the J gene lost 5 bases, with 21 bases spanning the gap. The length of the CDR3 is 15 residues. The DNA of the CDR3 is TGCAGTGCCAGACATGGCGGGACAAGGGGAGATACGCAGTATTTT. Translation: CSARHGGTRGDTQYF.

V usage is TRBV6-1 and J usage is TRBJ2-7; D is unclear. This CDR3 is 11 amino acids long. The V and J ends lost 3 bases and 3 bases respectively, with 3 bases between them. The V gene's germline CDR1 is MNHNS and CDR2 SASEGT. Written as DNA, the CDR3 is TGTGCCAGCAGTGACCTCTACGAGCAGTACTTC. Translation: CASSDLYEQYF.

The V call is TRBV7-3, the J call TRBJ1-1; D possibly corresponds to TRBD1 (5 bases). The ends were cut back, 1 base at V and 4 bases at J, with 13 bases in the middle. CDR3 size: 15 residues. Germline assignment: CDR1 SGHTA and CDR2 FQGTGA. CDR3 sequence (DNA): TGTGCCAGCAGCTTAAATGGGGGGGATGTCACTGAAGCTTTCTTT. It yields the protein CASSLNGGDVTEAFF.

The chain has TRBV7-2 and TRBJ1-3, with 7 bases fitting TRBD1. J was trimmed by 0 bases and V by 1 base; bases with no gene match: 6. Per the germline V gene, CDR1 is SGHTA and CDR2 is FQGNSA. This CDR3 contains 17 residues. CDR3 in amino acids: CASSLVGQDSSGNTIYF. The CDR3 DNA follows: TGTGCCAGCAGCTTAGTAGGACAGGACAGCTCTGGAAACACCATATATTTT. Looking up the rest from reference TRBV7-2 and TRBJ1-3 gives the full variable domain: GAGVSQSPSNKVTEKGKDVELRCDPISGHTALYWYRQSLGQGLEFLIYFQGNSAPDKSGLPSDRFSAERTGGSVSTLTIQRTQQEDSAVYLCASSLVGQDSSGNTIYFGEGSWLTVV.

V usage is TRBV7-9 and J usage is TRBJ1-4; D not resolved. The V gene's germline CDR1 is SEHNR and CDR2 FQNEAQ (reference sequence). This CDR3 is built from 14 residues. V lost 3 bases to trimming and J lost 4 bases, with 9 bases between them. The CDR3 region has the DNA TGTGCCAGCAGCTTGAGGCAGAATAATGAAAAACTGTTTTTT. Protein sequence: CASSLRQNNEKLFF.

The J gene is TRBJ2-5, the V gene TRBV20-1, with 8 bases fitting TRBD1. The CDR3 runs to 15 residues. Losses at the gene ends were 2 bases for V and 5 bases for J; bases not matched to a gene: 10. The V gene's germline CDR1 is DFQATT and CDR2 SNEGSKA (reference sequence). The CDR3 nucleotides are TGCAGTGCTAGAACCCCCGGACAGGGTTTGGAGACCCAGTACTTC. It yields the protein CSARTPGQGLETQYF.

On this clonotype itself: Its ends do not fully match the called genes, so a read error is possible. The rearrangement links TRBV5-3 to TRBJ2-5; 10 bases line up with TRBD2. TRBV5-3 is classed as an ORF, of uncertain function. The CDR3 contains 15 residues. CDR3 coding DNA: TGTGCCAGCAGCTTGTCTTTAGCGGGGGGTGAGACCCAGTACTTC. Translated, it gives CASSLSLAGGETQYF.

The chain joins TRBV12-3 or TRBV12-4 to TRBJ1-3, with a weak D call TRBD1 (6 bases). This CDR3 has 13 residues. Trimming cost V 5 bases and J 4 bases, with 9 bases left between them. CDR3 sequence: CASSTGTGNTIYF. The CDR3 DNA sequence: TGTGCCAGCAGTACAGGGACGGGAAACACCATATATTTT.

The chain recombines TRBV20-1 with TRBJ1-2, with TRBD1 matching over 7 bases. Germline V gives CDR1 DFQATT, CDR2 SNEGSKA (reference sequence). The CDR3 spans 14 residues. Trimming took 6 bases from V and 7 from J; bases not matched to a gene: 14. CDR3 sequence: CSARRDSTSIGYTF. CDR3 coding DNA: TGCAGTGCCCGGAGGGACAGTACCTCTATTGGCTACACCTTC.

The chain couples TRBV7-8 to TRBJ1-1; D is undetermined. The CDR3 totals 17 residues. V lost 1 base to trimming and J lost 1 base, with 16 bases between them. CDR1 and CDR2 from the germline V gene are SGHVS and FQNEAQ. For the CDR3, the DNA is TGTGCCAGCAGCTTAGGGTCTAGTGGCCGGACGAACACTGAAGCTTTCTTT. It encodes CASSLGSSGRTNTEAFF.

The V and J genes are TRBV24-1 and TRBJ1-1; possible D gene TRBD1, 6 bases. Trimming removed 5 bases at V and 0 bases at J, with 15 bases between. CDR3 size: 16 residues. Germline V gene lookup returns CDR1 KGHDR and CDR2 SFDVKD. CDR3 DNA sequence: TGTGCCACCAGTGGGAGGAATACAGGGCTGAACACTGAAGCTTTCTTT. Protein: CATSGRNTGLNTEAFF.

This clonotype was seen a few times. This chain joins TRBV12-3 or TRBV12-4 and TRBJ1-1; D is undetermined. CDR3 length: 11 amino acids. Trimming shortened V by 5 bases and J by 3 bases, and 4 bases separated the two germline ends. The CDR3 region is CASSLDTEAFF. The CDR3 nucleotides read TGTGCCAGCAGTCTAGACACTGAAGCTTTCTTT.

The chain employs TRBV19 and TRBJ1-5, with a tentative D call TRBD1 (5 bases). CDR3 length: 13 amino acids. The V end lost 5 bases, the J end lost 7 bases, and 12 bases lay between the germline ends. From germline, CDR1 is LNHDA and CDR2 SQIVND (reference sequence). CDR3 amino acids: CASSFGQRQPQHF. For the CDR3, the DNA is TGTGCCAGTAGTTTTGGACAAAGGCAGCCCCAGCATTTT. Full variable domain (missing parts from reference TRBV19 and TRBJ1-5): DGGITQSPKYLFRKEGQNVTLSCEQNLNHDAMYWYRQDPGQGLRLIYYSQIVNDFQKGDIAEGYSVSREKKESFPLTVTSAQKNPTAFYLCASSFGQRQPQHFGDGTRLSIL.

This clonotype was found a few times. The chain employs TRBV24-1 and TRBJ1-2; TRBD1 is a possible D gene (5 bases). V lost 1 base, J lost 7 bases, and 9 bases lay in between. The V gene's germline CDR1 is KGHDR and CDR2 SFDVKD. This CDR3 is built from 13 residues. The CDR3 region is CATSDFRGGGYTF. CDR3 in DNA: TGTGCCACCAGTGATTTTCGGGGCGGTGGCTACACCTTC.

The CDR3 DNA is TGTGCTAGTGGTTCCCGTCTCCCCTACACAGATACGCAGTATTTT. Translated: CASGSRLPYTDTQYF. This sequence joins TRBV12-5 and TRBJ2-3; unclear D gene. CDR1 and CDR2 (germline): LGHNT, FRNRAP. The CDR3 is 15 residues long. V was shortened by 4 bases and J by 2 bases, with 13 bases between the two germline ends.

This clonotype came up a few times. V and J are TRBV6-7 and TRBJ1-2; D gene uncertain. TRBV6-7 is annotated as an ORF whose role is uncertain. The CDR3 loop spans 16 amino acids. Trimming removed 5 bases at V and 0 bases at J, with 16 bases between. The chain's CDR3 is CASSRTTGISNYGYTF. For the CDR3, the DNA is TGTGCCAGCAGTAGGACCACCGGGATTTCTAACTATGGCTACACCTTC.